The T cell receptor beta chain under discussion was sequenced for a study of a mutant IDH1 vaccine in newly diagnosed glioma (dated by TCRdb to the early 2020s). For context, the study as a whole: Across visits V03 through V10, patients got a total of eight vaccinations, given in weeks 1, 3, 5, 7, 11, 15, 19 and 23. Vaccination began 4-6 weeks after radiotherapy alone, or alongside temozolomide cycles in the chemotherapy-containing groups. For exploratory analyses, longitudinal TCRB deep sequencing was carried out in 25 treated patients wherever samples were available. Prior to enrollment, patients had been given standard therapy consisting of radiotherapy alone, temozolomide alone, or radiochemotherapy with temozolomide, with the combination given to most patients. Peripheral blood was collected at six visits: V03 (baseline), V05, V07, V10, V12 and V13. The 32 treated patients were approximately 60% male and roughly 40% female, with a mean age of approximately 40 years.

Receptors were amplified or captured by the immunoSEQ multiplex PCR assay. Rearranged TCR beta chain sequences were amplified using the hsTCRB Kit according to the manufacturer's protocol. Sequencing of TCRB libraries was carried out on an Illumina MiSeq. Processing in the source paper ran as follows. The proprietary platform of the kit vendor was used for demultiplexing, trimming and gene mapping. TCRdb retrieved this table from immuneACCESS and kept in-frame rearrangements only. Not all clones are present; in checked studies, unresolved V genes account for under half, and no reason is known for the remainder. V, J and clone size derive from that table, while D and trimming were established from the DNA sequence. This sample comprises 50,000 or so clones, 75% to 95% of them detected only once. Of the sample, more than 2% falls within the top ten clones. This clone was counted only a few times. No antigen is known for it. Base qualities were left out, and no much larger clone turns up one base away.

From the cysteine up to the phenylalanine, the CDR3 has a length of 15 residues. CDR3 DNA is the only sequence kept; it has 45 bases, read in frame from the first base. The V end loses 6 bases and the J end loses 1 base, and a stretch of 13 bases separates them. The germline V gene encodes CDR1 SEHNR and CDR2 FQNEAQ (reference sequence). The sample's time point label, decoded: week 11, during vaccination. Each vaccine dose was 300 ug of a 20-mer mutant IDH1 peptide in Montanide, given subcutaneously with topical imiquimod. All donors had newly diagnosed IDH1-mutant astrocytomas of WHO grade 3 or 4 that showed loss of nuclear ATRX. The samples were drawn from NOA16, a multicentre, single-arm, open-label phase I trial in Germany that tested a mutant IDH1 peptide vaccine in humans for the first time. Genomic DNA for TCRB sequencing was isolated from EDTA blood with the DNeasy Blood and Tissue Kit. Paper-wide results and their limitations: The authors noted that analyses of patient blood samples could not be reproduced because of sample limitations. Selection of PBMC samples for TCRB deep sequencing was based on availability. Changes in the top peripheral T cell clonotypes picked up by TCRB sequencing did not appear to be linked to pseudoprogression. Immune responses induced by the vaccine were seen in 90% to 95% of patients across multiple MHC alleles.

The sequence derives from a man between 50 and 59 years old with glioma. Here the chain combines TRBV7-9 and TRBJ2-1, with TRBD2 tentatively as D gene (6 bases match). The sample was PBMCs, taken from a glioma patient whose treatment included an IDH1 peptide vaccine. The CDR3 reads CASSRRLESYNEQFF. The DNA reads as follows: TGTGCCAGCAGTCGCCGACTAGAATCCTACAATGAGCAGTTCTTC.